Each of the 12 T cell receptor beta chains below was sequenced from the same sample in a study of chemoradiotherapy in HPV16-positive cancers. Profiling relied on immunoSEQ multiplex PCR, and the TCRdb table lists in-frame clones only, not all of them. In the table there are about 53,000 clones, about 88% of which are singletons. The specimen comprised blood, sampled from a patient who underwent chemoradiotherapy. The source is a human donor with HPV-associated anogenital cancer.

The rearrangement joins TRBV18 to TRBJ1-3, with 11 bases that match TRBD1. V lost 0 bases to trimming and J lost 2 bases; unmatched junction nucleotides: 0. This CDR3 comprises 16 residues. CDR1 is KGHSH and CDR2 is LQKENI in the germline V gene. CDR3 coding DNA: TGTGCCAGCTCACCACCGGGACAGGGGGCTGGAAACACCATATATTTT. This encodes CASSPPGQGAGNTIYF.

V and J are TRBV18 and TRBJ2-5, with 10 bases aligning to TRBD2. The germline V gene encodes CDR1 KGHSH and CDR2 LQKENI. The CDR3 contains 16 residues. The V segment lost 4 bases and the J segment 0 bases; nucleotides outside the gene matches: 5. This CDR3 is CASSHGLAVHQETQYF. DNA of the CDR3: TGTGCCAGCTCACACGGACTAGCGGTACACCAAGAGACCCAGTACTTC.

The rearrangement uses TRBV5-6 and TRBJ2-5, with 8 bases that match TRBD2. The end of the DNA fits TRBJ2-7 better, so the J call may be wrong. The CDR3 is 16 residues long. Germline CDR1 and CDR2: SGHDT and YYEEEE. Here the CDR3 DNA reads TGTGCCAGCAGCTTGTTAACCGGGACTAGTTCCTACGAGCAGTACTTC. This codes for CASSLLTGTSSYEQYF.

CDR3 protein: CASSFGRLFSCGYTF. The CDR3 nucleotides read TGTGCCAGCAGCTTTGGCAGACTTTTTAGTTGTGGCTACACCTTC. J is TRBJ1-2 and V is TRBV11-3; no clear D gene. The CDR3 spans 15 residues. Trimming shortened V by 3 bases and J by 7 bases, and 18 bases separated the two germline ends. Germline V gene data show CDR1 as SGHNT and CDR2 as YENEEA.

The CDR3 sequence is CASIRATNEKLFF. In DNA, the CDR3 is TGTGCCAGCATTCGGGCCACTAATGAAAAACTGTTTTTT. The gene calls are TRBV6-1 and TRBJ1-4; D is uncertain. V was shortened by 7 bases and J by 2 bases, with 8 bases between the two germline ends. The CDR3 runs 13 residues. Germline CDR1 is MNHNS and CDR2 is SASEGT.

This chain uses TRBV6-6 with TRBJ1-1; no definite D call. CDR1 is MNHNY and CDR2 is SVGAGI in the germline V gene (reference sequence). V lost 4 bases, J lost 4 bases, and 19 bases lay in between. The CDR3 sequence is 16 residues long. Here the CDR3 DNA reads TGTGCCAGCAGTTCCGTAAGGACCGCCGAGGGCACTGAAGCTTTCTTT. It specifies CASSSVRTAEGTEAFF.

The chain combines TRBV7-7 with TRBJ2-3; 12 bases fit TRBD2. Germline loops: CDR1 SSHAT, CDR2 FNYEAQ (reference sequence). The CDR3 covers 15 residues. V dropped 4 bases and J dropped 6; count of bases not matched to a gene: 5. The CDR3 nucleotides are TGTGCCAGCAGCTCGACTAGCGGGGGAGGGGATACGCAGTATTTT. Its protein is CASSSTSGGGDTQYF.

The chain carries TRBV11-3 and TRBJ2-3; 7 bases align to TRBD1. CDR3 length: 15 amino acids. Trimming cost V 5 bases and J 1 base; bases outside gene matches: 6. The germline gives CDR1 SGHNT, CDR2 YENEEA. CDR3 in amino acids: CASSTGTVGTDTQYF. DNA of the CDR3: TGTGCCAGCAGCACCGGGACAGTTGGCACAGATACGCAGTATTTT.

The chain recombines TRBV6-6 with TRBJ1-2; D not resolved. The CDR3 is 13 amino acids. V lost 5 bases and J 2 bases, leaving 9 bases between the germline ends. Per the germline V gene, CDR1 is MNHNY and CDR2 is SVGAGI (reference sequence). Written as DNA, the CDR3 is TGTGCCAGCAGTGCCGGGGTGAACTATGGCTACACCTTC. Its protein product is CASSAGVNYGYTF.

This chain joins TRBV19 and TRBJ2-6, with unresolved D. CDR3 size: 13 residues. Germline lookup yields CDR1 LNHDA and CDR2 SQIVND (reference sequence). With 3 bases removed from V and 5 bases from J, the gap between germline ends came to 5 bases. CDR3 DNA: TGTGCCAGTAGTATGCTCAGGGCCAACGTCCTGACTTTC. It is translated as CASSMLRANVLTF. Complete variable domain (other parts from reference TRBV19 and TRBJ2-6): DGGITQSPKYLFRKEGQNVTLSCEQNLNHDAMYWYRQDPGQGLRLIYYSQIVNDFQKGDIAEGYSVSREKKESFPLTVTSAQKNPTAFYLCASSMLRANVLTFGAGSRLTVL.

The chain combines TRBV7-2 with TRBJ1-5; unclear D gene. Trimming pared 3 bases from V and 3 bases from J, leaving 12 bases between. The CDR3 length is 15 residues. Germline V gene sequence: CDR1 SGHTA, CDR2 FQGNSA. In DNA, the CDR3 is TGTGCCAGCAGCTTTGACACTATCCTCAATCAGCCCCAGCATTTT. This sequence encodes CASSFDTILNQPQHF.

The chain joins TRBV5-4 to TRBJ2-1; the D gene is possibly TRBD1 (6 bases). The germline gives CDR1 SGHNT, CDR2 YYREEE (reference sequence). This CDR3 has 14 amino acids. V lost 0 bases to trimming and J lost 9 bases, with 13 bases between them. CDR3: CASSLVGGKGEQFF. DNA of the CDR3: TGTGCCAGCAGCTTGGTAGGGGGAAAGGGTGAGCAGTTCTTC.